The rows below give T cell receptor beta chains drawn from one sample of a study of human T cells and chemical hapten exposure. In TCRdb, the RACE reads were re-called with MiXCR into one record per CDR3 protein. The sample lists roughly 51,000 distinct CDR3 sequences, approximately 10% occurring once. Sequences were derived from whole blood, sampled in connection with sensitization to the hapten diphenylcyclopropenone (DPC). These receptors originate from a middle-aged man with alopecia areata. Some clones in this sample may be carry-over from other donors' samples. Each CDR3 is given with its conserved first and last residue. D genes are given only for firm matches. The size entry is marked missing in some rows and otherwise reads once, few, many or a size class.

D	length	V	size	J	CDR3	DNA
NA	12	TRBV30	few	TRBJ1-2	CAWIDRAPRYTF	TGTGCCTGGATAGACCGCGCACCGCGCTACACCTTC
NA	12	TRBV7-6	medium-sized	TRBJ2-7	CASSSSPSERYF	TGTGCCAGCAGCTCTTCCCCCTCCGAGCGGTACTTC
NA	14	TRBV28	few	TRBJ2-1	CASSFGLAINEQFF	TGTGCCAGCAGTTTCGGCCTAGCGATCAATGAGCAGTTCTTC
NA	16	TRBV3-1	many	TRBJ2-2	CASSLLGFANTGELFF	TGTGCCAGCAGCCTCCTTGGATTCGCGAACACCGGGGAGCTGTTTTTT
TRBD1	14	TRBV28	many	TRBJ2-7	CASRRWTGSYEQYF	TGTGCCAGCAGGAGGTGGACAGGGTCCTACGAGCAGTACTTC
NA	13	TRBV6-1	many	TRBJ2-3	CASSKRPGDTQYF	TGTGCCAGCAGTAAGCGGCCAGGGGATACGCAGTATTTT
NA	13	TRBV28	NA	TRBJ1-4	CASIGGAGEKLFF	TGTGCCAGCATTGGGGGGGCAGGTGAAAAACTGTTTTTT
TRBD1	15	TRBV5-4	few	TRBJ2-3	CASSHDRGSTDTQYF	TGTGCCAGCAGCCATGACAGGGGAAGCACAGATACGCAGTATTTT
NA	15	TRBV6-1	NA	TRBJ2-1	CASSGGLVGMNEQFF	TGTGCCAGCAGTGGGGGACTTGTGGGTATGAATGAGCAGTTCTTC
TRBD2	15	TRBV20-1	many	TRBJ2-1	CSASGRGGRDNEQFF	TGCAGTGCTAGTGGACGCGGCGGGAGAGACAATGAGCAGTTCTTC
NA	15	TRBV7-3	many	TRBJ2-4	CASSPHKGPKNIQYF	TGTGCCAGCAGCCCCCACAAAGGCCCCAAAAACATTCAGTACTTC
TRBD1	15	TRBV2	NA	TRBJ1-1	CASSPGQGTHTEAFF	TGTGCCAGCAGCCCGGGACAGGGTACCCACACTGAAGCTTTCTTT
NA	12	TRBV29-1	NA	TRBJ2-3	CSVEDPVDTQYF	TGCAGCGTTGAAGATCCGGTGGATACGCAGTATTTT
NA	13	TRBV27	few	TRBJ2-1	CASSFSGDNEQFF	TGTGCCAGCAGTTTTTCGGGGGACAATGAGCAGTTCTTC